The rows below give T cell receptor beta chains drawn from one sample of a study of blood T cell repertoires in COVID-19. Some clones are missing from TCRdb's copy, which holds only in-frame ones; the method was immunoSEQ multiplex PCR. This sample has approximately 160,000 clones, with roughly 84% found just once. Sequencing used peripheral blood. The receptor set was obtained from a woman in her sixties with acute or convalescent COVID-19. CDR3s include the opening cysteine and the closing phenylalanine or tryptophan. D genes are given only for firm matches. Clone sizes are given selectively: once, few, many, or a class where the clone is expanded.

V	J	D	size	CDR3	DNA
TRBV19	TRBJ2-5	.	.	CASAERTSETQYF	TGTGCCAGTGCGGAACGCACTAGCGAGACCCAGTACTTC
TRBV18	TRBJ2-7	.	.	CASSPGSGSSYEQYF	TGTGCCAGCTCACCCGGTTCCGGTTCATCCTACGAGCAGTACTTC
TRBV19	TRBJ1-1	.	.	CASSVPENTEAFF	TGTGCCAGTAGTGTACCAGAGAACACTGAAGCTTTCTTT
TRBV28	TRBJ1-4	.	.	CASSLAWTDNEKLFF	TGTGCCAGCAGTTTGGCATGGACAGACAATGAAAAACTGTTTTTT
TRBV15	TRBJ1-4	.	.	CATSRDRVVKLFF	TGTGCCACCAGCAGAGACAGGGTTGTAAAACTGTTTTTT
TRBV5-6	TRBJ1-4	TRBD1	.	CASSLVGQGRRANEKLFF	TGTGCCAGCAGCTTGGTGGGACAGGGCCGTCGGGCTAATGAAAAACTGTTTTTT
TRBV27	TRBJ1-6	TRBD1	.	CASSPGTGIKNSPLHF	TGTGCCAGCAGTCCGGGGACAGGGATAAAGAATTCACCCCTCCACTTT
TRBV24-1	TRBJ2-5	.	.	CATSGWDPSETQYF	TGTGCCACCAGTGGGTGGGATCCTAGCGAGACCCAGTACTTC
TRBV4-3	TRBJ1-1	.	once	CASSQEGHGNTEAFF	TGCGCCAGCAGCCAAGAAGGACACGGGAACACTGAAGCTTTCTTT
TRBV12-5	TRBJ2-5	TRBD1	.	CASGLALNRGETQYF	TGTGCTAGTGGTTTGGCCCTTAACAGGGGGGAGACCCAGTACTTC
TRBV13	TRBJ1-2	.	.	CASSSRQSNYGYTF	TGTGCCAGCAGCTCTAGACAGTCCAACTATGGCTACACCTTC
TRBV20-1	TRBJ1-2	.	once	CSATYVQVTF	TGCAGTGCTACCTACGTACAGGTGACCTTC
TRBV10-3	TRBJ2-1	TRBD2	.	CAISDAGTRLYNEQFF	TGTGCCATCAGTGACGCAGGGACTAGGCTTTACAATGAGCAGTTCTTC
TRBV4-1	TRBJ1-2	.	.	CASSQQGTSNYGYTF	TGCGCCAGCAGCCAACAGGGCACCTCTAACTATGGCTACACCTTC
TRBV23-1	TRBJ2-2	.	.	CASSPSLEGPEKNTGELFF	TGCGCCAGCAGTCCTTCCTTAGAGGGCCCTGAGAAGAACACCGGGGAGCTGTTTTTT
TRBV2	TRBJ2-5	TRBD1	.	CASRVTSGTGTKETQYF	TGTGCCAGCAGGGTGACCTCCGGGACAGGAACCAAAGAGACCCAGTACTTC
TRBV2	TRBJ2-3	.	.	CASRDTGGVGDTQYF	TGTGCCAGCAGAGATACAGGGGGGGTGGGAGATACGCAGTATTTT
TRBV2	TRBJ2-7	TRBD1	once	CASSALDRATGVQYF	TGTGCCAGCAGTGCCCTGGACAGGGCGACGGGTGTGCAGTACTTC
TRBV7-8	TRBJ2-7	.	few	CASSPNYEQYF	TGTGCCAGCAGCCCAAACTACGAGCAGTACTTC
TRBV27	TRBJ1-2	.	few	CASSPLSRGGYTF	TGTGCCAGCAGTCCGTTGTCCCGGGGAGGCTACACCTTC
TRBV11-3	TRBJ2-1	TRBD2	once	CASSSQGGNNEQFF	TGTGCCAGCAGCTCCCAGGGAGGGAACAATGAGCAGTTCTTC
TRBV7-9	TRBJ1-2	.	.	CASSLLVGNYGYTF	TGTGCCAGCAGCCTCCTCGTCGGGAACTATGGCTACACCTTC
TRBV24-1	TRBJ2-1	.	.	CATNGDNYNEQFF	TGTGCCACCAATGGGGACAACTACAATGAGCAGTTCTTC
TRBV6-5	TRBJ2-7	TRBD1	.	CASSSPDRDSYEQYF	TGTGCCAGCAGTTCCCCGGACAGGGATTCCTACGAGCAGTACTTC
TRBV15	TRBJ1-4	.	.	CATSRDRGINEKLFF	TGTGCCACCAGCAGAGACAGGGGTATTAATGAAAAACTGTTTTTT
TRBV29-1	TRBJ1-1	.	.	CSVMTGTEAFF	TGCAGCGTGATGACGGGCACTGAAGCTTTCTTT
TRBV11-2	TRBJ2-1	.	.	CASSPFAVPYNEQFF	TGTGCCAGCAGCCCCTTTGCGGTCCCCTACAATGAGCAGTTCTTC
TRBV21-1	TRBJ2-5	.	.	CASSNRGPQETQYF	TGTGCCAGCAGCAACAGGGGGCCGCAAGAGACCCAGTACTTC
TRBV19	TRBJ2-7	TRBD1	.	CASSSSVDRDSEQYF	TGTGCCAGTAGTAGCTCGGTGGACAGGGACTCCGAGCAGTACTTC
TRBV28	TRBJ2-2	TRBD1	.	CASRTGGADTGELFF	TGTGCCAGCAGGACAGGGGGCGCGGACACCGGGGAGCTGTTTTTT
TRBV5-5	TRBJ2-7	.	.	CASSLTGTTYEQYF	TGTGCCAGCAGCCTGACCGGGACAACCTACGAGCAGTACTTC
TRBV7-2	TRBJ2-5	TRBD1	.	CASSVRGPGETQYF	TGTGCCAGCAGCGTCAGGGGGCCAGGGGAGACCCAGTACTTC
TRBV9	TRBJ1-3	TRBD1	.	CASSSWTGGNTIYF	TGTGCCAGCAGCTCTTGGACAGGCGGAAACACCATATATTTT
TRBV10-1	TRBJ2-3	.	.	CASSKDKLTDTQYF	TGCGCCAGCAGTAAGGACAAGTTGACAGATACGCAGTATTTT
TRBV7-8	TRBJ1-5	.	.	CASSPRPDLGNQPQHF	TGTGCCAGCAGCCCGCGGCCTGACCTGGGCAATCAGCCCCAGCATTTT
TRBV11-2	TRBJ2-5	TRBD2	.	CASSFTSGGPQETQYF	TGTGCCAGCAGCTTTACTAGCGGGGGACCCCAAGAGACCCAGTACTTC
TRBV7-3	TRBJ2-4	.	.	CASSLGATAFQYF	TGTGCCAGCAGCTTAGGGGCGACAGCTTTTCAGTACTTC
TRBV6-2/TRBV6-3	TRBJ1-5	.	.	CASSYPAQFANQPQHF	TGTGCCAGCAGTTACCCCGCCCAGTTTGCCAATCAGCCCCAGCATTTT
TRBV5-1	TRBJ2-5	TRBD2	few	CASSLLVGGGQETQYF	TGCGCCAGCAGCTTGTTAGTTGGCGGGGGACAAGAGACCCAGTACTTC
TRBV5-1	TRBJ1-3	TRBD1	.	CASSITGAGGNTIYF	TGCGCCAGCAGCATTACAGGGGCCGGGGGAAACACCATATATTTT
TRBV9	TRBJ2-3	TRBD2	.	CASSVPELAGGADTQYF	TGTGCCAGCAGCGTTCCCGAACTAGCGGGGGGGGCGGATACGCAGTATTTT
TRBV27	TRBJ2-7	TRBD2	.	CASRIVWGGFYEQYF	TGTGCCAGCAGGATTGTTTGGGGGGGATTCTACGAGCAGTACTTC
TRBV7-2	TRBJ2-1	.	.	CASSLGDWSYNEQFF	TGTGCCAGCAGCTTAGGGGACTGGTCCTACAATGAGCAGTTCTTC
TRBV10-3	TRBJ2-1	TRBD2	.	CAISRLARDEQFF	TGTGCCATCAGCAGACTAGCGCGCGATGAGCAGTTCTTC
TRBV27	TRBJ2-7	.	once	CASSTSQASYEQYF	TGTGCCAGCAGCACCTCACAGGCCTCCTACGAGCAGTACTTC
TRBV6-5	TRBJ1-1	.	.	CASSYGQPNTEAFF	TGTGCCAGCAGTTACGGACAGCCGAACACTGAAGCTTTCTTT
TRBV24-1	TRBJ2-2	.	.	CATRAGTGELFF	TGTGCCACCAGGGCGGGCACCGGGGAGCTGTTTTTT
TRBV2	TRBJ1-5	TRBD1	.	CASNLQGGGNQPQHF	TGTGCCAGCAACTTACAGGGGGGCGGAAATCAGCCCCAGCATTTT
TRBV6-6	TRBJ2-7	TRBD1	.	CASSPGPTGESSYEQYF	TGTGCCAGCAGTCCCGGACCGACAGGGGAAAGCTCCTACGAGCAGTACTTC